This T cell receptor beta chain was sequenced during a study of tumor-infiltrating lymphocytes in oesophageal squamous cell carcinoma. There are many counts of this clonotype. Germline loops: CDR1 MNHEY, CDR2 SMNVEV (reference sequence). The CDR3 sequence is 14 residues long. TCRdb analysed the PCR reads with MiXCR anew, one entry per CDR3 protein. The table has roughly 16,000 distinct CDR3 sequences, 50% seen once. Sequencing was performed on esophageal tumor tissue. This sequence originates from a male donor with esophageal squamous cell carcinoma. V is TRBV27 and J is TRBJ2-1; 8 bases line up with TRBD1. The DNA end lines up better with TRBJ2-7; the J call may be wrong. For the CDR3, the DNA is TGTGCCAGCAGGGGCTCCGGGACAGGATACGAGCAGTACTTC. This codes for CASRGSGTGYEQYF.